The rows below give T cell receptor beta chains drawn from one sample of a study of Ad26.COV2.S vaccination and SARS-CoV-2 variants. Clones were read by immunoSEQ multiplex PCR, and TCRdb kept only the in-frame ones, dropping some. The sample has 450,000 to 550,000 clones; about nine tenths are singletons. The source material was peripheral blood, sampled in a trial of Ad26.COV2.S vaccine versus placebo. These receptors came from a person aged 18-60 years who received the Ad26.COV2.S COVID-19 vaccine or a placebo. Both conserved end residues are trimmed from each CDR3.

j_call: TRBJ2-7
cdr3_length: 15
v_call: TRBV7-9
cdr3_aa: ASSLARTGGSSGEQY

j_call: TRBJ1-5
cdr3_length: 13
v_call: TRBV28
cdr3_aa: ASSQTGSSNQPQH

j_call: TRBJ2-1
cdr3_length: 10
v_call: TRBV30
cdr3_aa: AWGGSYNEQF

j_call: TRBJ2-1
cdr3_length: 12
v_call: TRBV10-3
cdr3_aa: AISENPPGSEQF

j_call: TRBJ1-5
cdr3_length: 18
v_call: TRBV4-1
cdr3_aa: ASSQDPGTGRVKSNQPQH

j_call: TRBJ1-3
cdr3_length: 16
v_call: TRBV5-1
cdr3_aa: ASSPTRSGGPSGNTIY

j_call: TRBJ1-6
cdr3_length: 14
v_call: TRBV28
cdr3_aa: ASTSSPGSYNSPLH

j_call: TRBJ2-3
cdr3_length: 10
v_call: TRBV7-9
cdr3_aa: ASSLAYSGQY

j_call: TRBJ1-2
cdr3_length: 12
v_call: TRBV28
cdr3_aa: ASSLKNRVVGYT

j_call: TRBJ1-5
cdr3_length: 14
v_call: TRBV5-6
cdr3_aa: ASSSRQGPFNQPQH

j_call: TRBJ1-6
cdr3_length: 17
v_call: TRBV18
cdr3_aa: ASSPNPGQGVIDNSPLH

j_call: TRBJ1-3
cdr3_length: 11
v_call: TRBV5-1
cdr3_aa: ASSPGDRGTIY

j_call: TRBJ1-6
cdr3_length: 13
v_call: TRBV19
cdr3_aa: ASSEQGFYNSPLH

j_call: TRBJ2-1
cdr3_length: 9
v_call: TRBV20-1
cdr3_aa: SARAYNEQF

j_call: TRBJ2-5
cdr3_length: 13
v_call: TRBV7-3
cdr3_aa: ASSLGGHHRETQY

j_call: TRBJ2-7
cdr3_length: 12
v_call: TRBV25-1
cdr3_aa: ASSDWRGTYEQY

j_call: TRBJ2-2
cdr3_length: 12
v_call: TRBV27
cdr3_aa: ASKTTRYTGELF

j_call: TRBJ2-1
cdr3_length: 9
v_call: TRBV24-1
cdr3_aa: ATSDGFEQF